The 30 T cell receptor beta chains below were found in one sample sequenced in a study of tissue T cells after allogeneic stem cell transplantation. Assay used: immunoSEQ multiplex PCR; TCRdb lists only in-frame clones, some missing. The sample lists tens of thousands of clones, 72% occurring once. The material sequenced was spleen. The receptors derive from a female BALB/c mouse in good health. The mouse line has the MHC haplotype H2-d.

In regard to this clone: All gene names here are mouse names. The sequence runs out 1 residue before the end of the CDR3; the remainder is reconstructed from the germline J gene. The chain links TRBV20 to TRBJ2-1; 7 bases agree with TRBD1. The CDR3 has 13 amino acids. The germline V gene encodes CDR1 GFQATS and CDR2 STVNSAI. V trimming: 2 bases; J trimming: 4 bases; junction bases outside the gene matches: 2. CDR3: CGARTGVYAEQFF. Incomplete CDR3 DNA: TGTGGTGCTAGGACAGGGGTTTATGCTGAGCAGTTC.

As concerns this clone: All gene names here are mouse names. Sequencing ends 1 residue short of the CDR3 end; the germline J gene provides the rest. V usage is TRBV29 and J usage is TRBJ2-7, with 8 bases lining up with TRBD2. Trimming removed 6 bases from V and 6 bases from J; junction bases left unmatched: 7. CDR1 and CDR2 from the germline V gene are MSHET and SYDVDS. The CDR3 is 13 residues long. CDR3 region: CASSSDWVGEQYF. The CDR3 bases that were read are TGTGCTAGCAGCTCGGACTGGGTGGGTGAACAGTAC.

For this clone: Genes and germline come from the mouse. Read coverage stops 1 residue before the CDR3 terminus; the germline J gene supplies the remainder. This chain connects TRBV29 to TRBJ1-1, with D perhaps TRBD1 (5 bases). Trimming removed 3 bases at V and 3 bases at J, with 11 bases between. Germline V gene lookup returns CDR1 MSHET and CDR2 SYDVDS. The CDR3 runs to 14 residues. Partial CDR3 DNA: TGTGCTAGCAGTTTTGGGGGAGGGGACACAGAAGTCTTC. Translated: CASSFGGGDTEVF. The whole CDR3 sequence is CASSFGGGDTEVFF.

A remark on this clone: Germline and genes: mouse. The observed sequence ends 1 residue before the CDR3 terminus, with the missing tail filled in from the germline J gene. The chain employs TRBV1 and TRBJ2-7, with 8 bases identical to TRBD2. Germline V lookup: CDR1 NSQYPW, CDR2 LRSPGD (reference sequence). V lost 0 bases, J lost 7 bases, and 5 bases stayed unmatched. There are 14 residues in the CDR3. The sequenced part of the CDR3 DNA is TGCACCTGCAGTGCAGATCGGGGGGGCGGGGAACAGTAC. Translation gives CTCSADRGGGEQY. The full CDR3 protein reads CTCSADRGGGEQYF.

To note about this clone: Genes and germline come from the mouse. The read stops 1 residue short of the end of the CDR3; the missing end is completed from the germline J gene. J is TRBJ2-3 and V is TRBV5, with D tentatively TRBD1 or TRBD2 (5 bases each). Germline V gene lookup returns CDR1 LGHNA and CDR2 YNLKQL (reference sequence). The CDR3 has 16 amino acids. Trimming took 0 bases from V and 3 from J, leaving 13 bases between them. CDR3 DNA, as far as it was read: TGTGCCAGCAGCCAAGAAGGGGCAGGGTGGGCAGAAACGCTGTAT. Translated: CASSQEGAGWAETLY. The CDR3 reads in full as CASSQEGAGWAETLYF.

Note on this clone: Genes here carry mouse names. The read comes to an end 1 residue before the CDR3 does, leaving the germline J gene to fill in the end. The rearrangement joins TRBV13-2 to TRBJ1-1; no definite D call. This CDR3 spans 12 amino acids. V was shortened by 0 bases and J by 7 bases, with 7 bases between the two germline ends. The germline V gene encodes CDR1 NNHNN and CDR2 SYGAGS (reference sequence). CDR3 loop: CASGDAPKEVFF. CDR3 bases read: TGTGCCAGCGGTGATGCACCGAAAGAAGTCTTC.

Comments on this clone: Gene labels here are mouse ones. The read comes to an end 1 residue before the CDR3 does, leaving the germline J gene to fill in the end. This rearrangement joins TRBV19 to TRBJ1-3, with 7 positions matching TRBD1. This CDR3 is built from 14 residues. Germline CDR1 reads FNHDT; CDR2 reads SITEND (reference sequence). The V segment lost 3 bases and the J segment 4 bases; nucleotides outside the gene matches: 4. The CDR3 loop reads CASSKTGVGNTLYF. CDR3 bases read: TGTGCCAGCAGTAAAACAGGGGTGGGAAATACGCTCTAT.

On this clone: All gene names here are mouse names. The read ends 1 residue before the CDR3 terminus; that terminus is restored from the germline J gene. The chain combines TRBV5 with TRBJ1-4; 9 bases fit TRBD1. The CDR3 spans 15 residues. The trim removed 4 bases at V and 1 base at J, leaving 1 base unmatched. CDR1 is LGHNA, CDR2 YNLKQL, per germline (reference sequence). Here the CDR3 reads CASSLQGASNERLFF. CDR3 DNA, as far as it was read: TGTGCCAGCAGCCTACAGGGGGCTTCCAACGAAAGATTATTT.

About this clone itself: Gene and germline names: mouse. The CDR3 goes on 1 residue after the read ends, and that part is filled in from the germline J gene. The V gene is TRBV13-1, the J gene TRBJ1-2, with 10 bases aligning to TRBD1. The germline gives CDR1 NSHNY, CDR2 SYGAGN. V dropped 3 bases and J dropped 1; count of bases not matched to a gene: 9. The CDR3 is made up of 17 amino acids. The CDR3 spells CASSGRDRGGGNSDYTF. The sequenced CDR3 bases are TGTGCCAGCAGTGGCCGGGACAGGGGAGGAGGAAACTCCGACTACACC.

This clone was picked up a small number of times. Germline and genes here are mouse. The CDR3 end lies 1 residue beyond the end of the read and is filled in from the germline J gene. The chain is built from TRBV19 and TRBJ2-7; TRBD1 matches at 7 bases. The CDR3 sequence is 13 residues long. Per the germline V gene, CDR1 is FNHDT and CDR2 is SITEND (reference sequence). V was clipped by 7 bases and J by 3 bases; unmatched bases: 7. The CDR3 reads CASAPGQIYEQYF. The CDR3 bases that were read are TGTGCCAGCGCACCGGGACAGATCTATGAACAGTAC.

As concerns this clone: Genes and germline come from the mouse. The sequence runs out 1 residue before the end of the CDR3; the remainder is reconstructed from the germline J gene. V gene TRBV13-1 combines with J gene TRBJ2-1; TRBD2 agrees at 9 bases. CDR1 and CDR2 from the germline V gene are NSHNY and SYGAGN. Losses at the gene ends were 1 base for V and 4 bases for J; bases not matched to a gene: 0. This CDR3 region has 14 residues. CDR3 protein: CASSDLGGYAEQFF. CDR3 DNA, as far as it was read: TGTGCCAGCAGTGATCTGGGGGGGTATGCTGAGCAGTTC.

As to this clone: The genes are named according to mouse. The read stops 1 residue short of the end of the CDR3; the missing end is completed from the germline J gene. The chain carries TRBV19 and TRBJ2-2; D is possibly TRBD1 (5 bases). CDR3 length: 15 residues. Germline CDR1 FNHDT, CDR2 SITEND (reference sequence). The germline V and J ends were trimmed by 2 bases and 3 bases, with 11 bases remaining between them. The CDR3 loop reads CASSILDKYTGQLYF. The CDR3 bases that were read are TGTGCCAGCAGTATTCTGGACAAATACACCGGGCAGCTCTAC.

As for this clone: Mouse gene names and germline throughout. The read ends 1 residue shy of where the CDR3 ends; the end is completed using the germline J gene. The chain couples TRBV13-1 to TRBJ2-7; TRBD2 matches 13 bases. This CDR3 contains 17 residues. After removal of 0 bases from V and 0 bases from J, the junction contained 3 bases not matched to a gene. Germline CDR1 and CDR2: NSHNY and SYGAGN. CDR3 region: CASSDGTGGASSYEQYF. The DNA read from the CDR3 is TGTGCCAGCAGTGATGGGACTGGGGGGGCCTCCTCCTATGAACAGTAC.

Details on this clone: Each gene name is a mouse one. The read terminates 1 residue before the CDR3 end, so the remaining end is supplied by the germline J gene. The chain employs TRBV19 and TRBJ2-7; D is perhaps TRBD1 or TRBD2 (5 bases each). The CDR3 consists of 14 residues. Germline V gene lookup returns CDR1 FNHDT and CDR2 SITEND (reference sequence). V was shortened by 4 bases and J by 0 bases, with 11 bases between the two germline ends. CDR3 sequence: CASSGHWSSYEQYF. Partial CDR3 DNA: TGTGCCAGCAGTGGACACTGGAGCTCCTATGAACAGTAC.

On this clone: The gene symbols are mouse symbols. The CDR3 goes on 1 residue after the read ends, and that part is filled in from the germline J gene. The chain carries TRBV13-3 and TRBJ1-5, with 7 bases aligning to TRBD1. Trimming removed 4 bases from V and 3 bases from J; junction bases left unmatched: 4. In germline, CDR1 is NNHDY, CDR2 SYVADS. This CDR3 has 14 residues. Here the CDR3 reads CASSPGDSNQAPLF. Partial CDR3 DNA: TGTGCCAGCAGTCCTGGGGACAGCAACCAGGCTCCGCTT. Drawing the rest from reference TRBV13-3 and TRBJ1-5, the complete variable domain is EAAVTQSPRSKVAVTGGKVTLSCHQTNNHDYMYWYRQDTGHGLRLIHYSYVADSTEKGDIPDGYKASRPSQENFSLILELASLSQTAVYFCASSPGDSNQAPLFGEGTRLSVL.

In regard to this clone: Gene names are mouse gene names. The read ends 1 residue shy of where the CDR3 ends; the end is completed using the germline J gene. The chain recombines TRBV31 with TRBJ1-3; 8 bases agree with TRBD1. This CDR3 has 11 amino acids. Unmatched junction bases numbered 4, after V lost 8 bases and J lost 7 bases. Germline V lookup: CDR1 GKSSPN, CDR2 SITVG. The part of the CDR3 DNA that was read is TGTGCCGGTCGACAGGGGAATACGCTCTAT. This gives the protein CAGRQGNTLY. The CDR3 as a whole reads CAGRQGNTLYF. The variable domain in full, with the rest retrieved from reference TRBV31 and TRBJ1-3, is AQTIHQWPVAEIKAVGSPLSLGCTIKGKSSPNLYWYWQATGGTLQQLFYSITVGQVESVVQLNLSASRPKDDQFILSTEKLLLSHSGFYLCAGRQGNTLYFGEGSRLIVV.

As concerns this clone: The genes are named according to mouse. Read sequence stops 1 residue before the CDR3 end, and the germline J gene provides the missing end. The chain employs TRBV4 and TRBJ2-1, with 13 bases that match TRBD2. CDR3 size: 17 residues. Trimming removed 5 bases from V and 4 bases from J; junction bases left unmatched: 8. CDR1 is LGHDT, CDR2 YNNKQL, per germline (reference sequence). CDR3 sequence: CASSTSRDWGGYAEQFF. The CDR3 DNA, read in part, is TGTGCCAGCAGCACATCCCGGGACTGGGGGGGTTATGCTGAGCAGTTC. The full variable domain, in which reference TRBV4 and TRBJ2-1 provide the parts outside the CDR3, is ETAVFQTPNYHVTQVGNEVSFNCKQTLGHDTMYWYKQDSKKLLKIMFSYNNKQLIVNETVPRRFSPQSSDKAHLNLRIKSVEPEDSAVYLCASSTSRDWGGYAEQFFGPGTRLTVL.

This clone has just one count. The germline and genes are mouse ones. CDR3 protein: CASGDWVNQDTQYF. The part of the CDR3 DNA that was read is TGTGCCAGCGGGGACTGGGTTAACCAAGACACCCAGTAC. The chain is built from TRBV13-2 and TRBJ2-5, with 8 bases aligning to TRBD2. Coverage ceases 1 residue before the CDR3 finishes, and the germline J gene fills in the end. This CDR3 has 14 residues. J gave up 0 bases and V 5 bases, and 2 bases lay outside the gene matches. The germline CDR1 and CDR2 sequences are NNHNN and SYGAGS (reference sequence).

This clone was seen more than once but under ten times. Mouse germline and gene names are used. Sequencing ends 1 residue short of the CDR3 end; the germline J gene provides the rest. V gene TRBV20 combines with J gene TRBJ2-7, with 13 positions matching TRBD2. Germline V gene lookup returns CDR1 GFQATS and CDR2 STVNSAI. V dropped 3 bases and J dropped 4; count of bases not matched to a gene: 6. The CDR3 extends over 15 amino acids. The sequenced CDR3 bases are TGTGGTGCTAGTTGGGACTGGGGGGGGGATTATGAACAGTAC. This translates into CGASWDWGGDYEQY. The entire CDR3 is CGASWDWGGDYEQYF. The variable domain in full, with the rest retrieved from reference TRBV20 and TRBJ2-7, is GALVYQYPRRTICKSGTSMRMECQAVGFQATSVAWYRQSPQKTFELIALSTVNSAIKYEQNFTQEKFPISHPNLSFSSMTVLNAYLEDRGLYLCGASWDWGGDYEQYFGPGTRLTVL.

Concerning this clone itself: Genes and germline are mouse. The sequence runs out 1 residue before the end of the CDR3; the remainder is reconstructed from the germline J gene. V and J are TRBV4 and TRBJ1-3; weak D call: TRBD1 (5 bases). Between the trimmed V and J ends, which lost 10 bases and 2 bases, there was a span of 12 bases. This CDR3 is 13 amino acids long. CDR1 is LGHDT and CDR2 is YNNKQL in the germline V gene (reference sequence). Incomplete CDR3 DNA: TGTGCCATCGGGCGGGGGGCTGGAAATACGCTCTAT. Its protein is CAIGRGAGNTLY. The full CDR3 protein reads CAIGRGAGNTLYF.

To note about this clone: Any gene name here is a mouse gene name. The missing CDR3 end, 1 residue past where the read stops, is filled in from the germline J gene. This chain uses TRBV13-1 with TRBJ2-3; D not resolved. Deletions cut 3 bases from V and 8 bases from J, with 7 bases between. The CDR3 is 11 residues long. CDR1 and CDR2 (germline): NSHNY, SYGAGN. CDR3 region: CASSGPLTLYF. The CDR3 DNA, read in part, is TGTGCCAGCAGTGGCCCTTTAACGCTGTAT.

Concerning this clone itself: Mouse names are used for the genes. The read ends 1 residue before the CDR3 terminus; that terminus is restored from the germline J gene. The chain uses TRBV13-2 and TRBJ2-5; 11 bases are shared with TRBD1. Germline trimming cut 6 bases from V and 2 bases from J; bases unmatched to any gene: 5. CDR3 length: 15 amino acids. Germline-derived CDR1 and CDR2 are NNHNN and SYGAGS (reference sequence). CDR3 in amino acids: CASDRDRGFQDTQYF. The sequenced part of the CDR3 DNA is TGTGCCAGCGACCGGGACAGGGGGTTCCAAGACACCCAGTAC.

Worth noting for this clone: Gene and germline names: mouse. The CDR3 is CASSDADWGYEQYF. CDR3 bases read: TGTGCCAGCAGTGATGCCGACTGGGGGTATGAACAGTAC. The chain joins TRBV13-3 to TRBJ2-7; 9 bases map to TRBD2. The read terminates 1 residue before the CDR3 end, so the remaining end is supplied by the germline J gene. The germline gives CDR1 NNHDY, CDR2 SYVADS. The CDR3 runs 14 residues. J lost 4 bases, V lost 0 bases, and 2 bases had no gene match.

This clone was found once. All gene names here are mouse names. The read falls 1 residue short of the CDR3 end, and the missing part is taken from the germline J gene. This sequence joins TRBV13-1 and TRBJ2-1; 10 bases are shared with TRBD2. The trim removed 4 bases at V and 4 bases at J, leaving 5 bases unmatched. CDR1 is NSHNY, CDR2 SYGAGN, per germline. The CDR3 loop spans 15 amino acids. CDR3 amino acids: CASSPRDWGYAEQFF. The CDR3 DNA, read in part, is TGTGCCAGCAGTCCCCGGGACTGGGGTTATGCTGAGCAGTTC.

With respect to this clone: Genes and germline are mouse. CDR3 DNA, as far as it was read: TGTGCCAGCAGTGATCCATATAACAACCAGGCTCCGCTT. It yields the protein CASSDPYNNQAPL. The whole CDR3 sequence reads CASSDPYNNQAPLF. The genes are TRBV13-3 and TRBJ1-5; no clear D. The read falls 1 residue short of the CDR3 end, and the missing part is taken from the germline J gene. The length of the CDR3 is 14 residues. Looked up from germline, CDR1 is NNHDY and CDR2 is SYVADS. V dropped 1 base and J dropped 0 bases, with 5 bases sitting between them.

Turning to this clone: Gene names and germline refer to mouse. The read terminates 1 residue before the CDR3 end, so the remaining end is supplied by the germline J gene. The rearrangement links TRBV13-2 to TRBJ1-5; the D is unclear. The CDR3 has 13 amino acids. The V gene's germline CDR1 is NNHNN and CDR2 SYGAGS (reference sequence). V was clipped by 6 bases and J by 2 bases, with 9 bases between them. CDR3 residues: CASAPGYNQAPLF. The CDR3 DNA, read in part, is TGTGCCAGCGCCCCGGGGTACAACCAGGCTCCGCTT.

Regarding this clone: The listed genes are named as in mouse. Read data end 1 residue before the CDR3 end; the end is taken from the germline J gene. The chain is built from TRBV29 and TRBJ2-3, with D possibly matching TRBD1 (5 bases). CDR1 is MSHET, CDR2 SYDVDS, per germline. V was cut by 5 bases and J by 0 bases, with 6 bases left in between. The CDR3 contains 13 residues. The CDR3 DNA, read in part, is TGTGCTAGCAGTCAGGGTAGTGCAGAAACGCTGTAT. Translating it yields CASSQGSAETLY. The entire CDR3 reads CASSQGSAETLYF.

As regards this clone: Germline and genes: mouse. Read data end 1 residue before the CDR3 end; the end is taken from the germline J gene. The chain recombines TRBV1 with TRBJ2-1, with 8 bases aligning to TRBD1. This CDR3 has 13 residues. Germline V gene lookup returns CDR1 NSQYPW and CDR2 LRSPGD (reference sequence). Germline trimming cut 2 bases from V and 6 bases from J; bases unmatched to any gene: 0. CDR3 DNA, as far as it was read: TGCACCTGCAGTGCACAGGGGGCTGCTGAGCAGTTC. It encodes CTCSAQGAAEQF. From start to end, the CDR3 is CTCSAQGAAEQFF.

As for this clone: Any gene name here is a mouse gene name. The CDR3 is cut off 1 residue early in the read; its end comes from the germline J gene. The rearrangement uses TRBV31 and TRBJ2-4; TRBD2 aligns across 11 bases. CDR3 length equals 17 residues. Trimming at V came to 0 bases and at J to 0 bases, leaving 5 bases not matched to a gene. Per germline, CDR1 GKSSPN and CDR2 SITVG. CDR3 DNA (partial): TGTGCCTGGAGTCTCGGACTGGGGGGTTCTAGTCAAAACACCTTGTAC. This codes for CAWSLGLGGSSQNTLY. Given in full, the CDR3 is CAWSLGLGGSSQNTLYF. The entire variable domain, with the rest obtained from reference TRBV31 and TRBJ2-4, is as follows: AQTIHQWPVAEIKAVGSPLSLGCTIKGKSSPNLYWYWQATGGTLQQLFYSITVGQVESVVQLNLSASRPKDDQFILSTEKLLLSHSGFYLCAWSLGLGGSSQNTLYFGAGTRLSVL.

This clone has more than one count but fewer than ten. The gene names given are mouse names. This chain's CDR3 is CGASDRDQAPLF. CDR3 bases read: TGTGGTGCTAGTGACAGGGACCAGGCTCCGCTT. The V gene is TRBV20, the J gene TRBJ1-5; TRBD1 aligns across 7 bases. The read halts 1 residue ahead of the CDR3 end, with the missing end drawn from the germline J gene. V was pared by 3 bases and J by 5 bases, with 1 base of the junction left unmatched. The germline V gene encodes CDR1 GFQATS and CDR2 STVNSAI. The CDR3 consists of 12 residues.